These 9 T cell receptor beta chains came from one sample sequenced in a study of T cells after yellow fever vaccination (dated 2019 in TCRdb). This specimen's treatment or condition label, per the study, means: live attenuated yellow fever vaccine strain. Library preparation employed 5' RACE. TCRdb names Illumina HiSeq 2500 as the instrument used. Clones were called with MiXCR by TCRdb after fastp trimmed the public reads at Q25, and only in-frame beta chains were retained. Merged by CDR3 protein, the rows form single entries marked with the most common genes and DNA. For this sample the table gives 150,000 or so distinct CDR3 sequences, of which roughly 6.7% were detected only once. In total, the top ten clones hold under 0.7% of the sample. Material: CD4+ T cells sorted from PBMCs, obtained 10 days after the yellow fever booster vaccination. Source of these receptors: a man aged 30-40 years who received the YFV17D yellow fever vaccine.

This clonotype was seen repeatedly, ten times or more. J is TRBJ1-4 and V is TRBV20-1, with D possibly being TRBD1 (5 bases). Germline values: CDR1 DFQATT, CDR2 SNEGSKA (reference sequence). CDR3 length: 14 amino acids. V lost 7 bases and J 2 bases, leaving 14 bases between the germline ends. The CDR3 spells CSVVHGATNEKLFF. The DNA of the CDR3 is TGCAGTGTCGTCCATGGGGCGACTAATGAAAAACTGTTTTTT.

Ten or more counts support this clonotype. This sequence joins TRBV10-3 and TRBJ1-5; D is uncertain. Germline assignment: CDR1 ENHRY and CDR2 SYGVKD. Trimming shortened V by 3 bases and J by 5 bases, and 5 bases separated the two germline ends. The CDR3 sequence is 12 residues long. The CDR3 spells CAISDPYQPQHF. In nucleotides, the CDR3 is TGTGCCATCAGTGATCCGTATCAGCCCCAGCATTTT.

This clonotype was observed many times. The rearrangement uses TRBV12-3 or TRBV12-4 and TRBJ2-7; 7 nucleotides match TRBD1. Losses at the gene ends were 8 bases for V and 5 bases for J; bases not matched to a gene: 12. This CDR3 has 14 amino acids. CDR3 sequence: CASSPQGTLHEQYF. The CDR3 DNA sequence: TGTGCCAGCTCGCCACAGGGGACCCTCCACGAGCAGTACTTC.

This clonotype was counted at least ten times. The chain is built from TRBV15 and TRBJ2-1; no definite D call. V was shortened by 1 base and J by 5 bases, with 9 bases between the two germline ends. CDR3 size: 14 residues. Germline V gene sequence: CDR1 LNHNV, CDR2 YYDKDF (reference sequence). The CDR3 DNA reads as TGTGCCACCAGCAGAGTTGTGGATAACAATGAGCAGTTCTTC. Translating it yields CATSRVVDNNEQFF.

This chain uses TRBV30 with TRBJ2-7, with 14 bases identical to TRBD2. The CDR3 extends over 16 amino acids. V lost 3 bases, J lost 2 bases, and 6 bases stayed unmatched. Germline V gene data show CDR1 as GTSNPN and CDR2 as SVGIG (reference sequence). CDR3 amino acids: CAWSGLAGGLAYEQYF. The CDR3 nucleotides are TGTGCCTGGAGCGGACTAGCGGGAGGATTAGCCTACGAGCAGTACTTC. Filled out from reference TRBV30 and TRBJ2-7, the complete variable domain reads SQTIHQWPATLVQPVGSPLSLECTVEGTSNPNLYWYRQAAGRGLQLLFYSVGIGQISSEVPQNLSASRPQDRQFILSSKKLLLSDSGFYLCAWSGLAGGLAYEQYFGPGTRLTVT.

This clonotype was seen repeatedly, ten times or more. The chain is built from TRBV28 and TRBJ1-2; D is unresolved. The CDR3 consists of 13 residues. Trimming removed 3 bases at V and 8 bases at J, with 13 bases between. Per germline, CDR1 MDHEN and CDR2 SYDVKM. The CDR3 sequence: CASSLPLKGGYTF. DNA of the CDR3: TGTGCCAGCAGTTTGCCCCTAAAGGGAGGCTACACCTTC.

This clonotype was detected many times. The chain carries TRBV29-1 and TRBJ2-1; 14 bases line up with TRBD2. Trimming at V came to 8 bases and at J to 12 bases, leaving 9 bases not matched to a gene. CDR1 is SQVTM and CDR2 is ANQGSEA in the germline V gene. CDR3 length: 13 amino acids. This chain's CDR3 is CSTRGLAGEAQFF. CDR3 coding DNA: TGCAGCACCCGGGGACTAGCGGGAGAGGCGCAGTTCTTC.

In its sample, this clonotype was seen many times. CDR3: CAWSVQGANTGELFF. CDR3 bases: TGTGCCTGGAGTGTACAAGGGGCAAACACCGGGGAGCTGTTTTTT. The chain combines TRBV30 with TRBJ2-2; maybe TRBD1 (5 bases). Germline V gene lookup returns CDR1 GTSNPN and CDR2 SVGIG (reference sequence). The CDR3 consists of 15 residues. The V gene lost 0 bases and the J gene lost 2 bases, with 10 bases spanning the gap.

In this sample, this clonotype turned up many times. The chain employs TRBV20-1 and TRBJ2-3; a possible D gene is TRBD2 (5 bases). Per germline, CDR1 DFQATT and CDR2 SNEGSKA (reference sequence). This CDR3 comprises 12 residues. The V and J ends lost 6 bases and 4 bases respectively, with 11 bases between them. The CDR3 DNA is TGCAGTGCGAGCGGCCCCCCAGATACGCAGTATTTT. The encoded protein is CSASGPPDTQYF.